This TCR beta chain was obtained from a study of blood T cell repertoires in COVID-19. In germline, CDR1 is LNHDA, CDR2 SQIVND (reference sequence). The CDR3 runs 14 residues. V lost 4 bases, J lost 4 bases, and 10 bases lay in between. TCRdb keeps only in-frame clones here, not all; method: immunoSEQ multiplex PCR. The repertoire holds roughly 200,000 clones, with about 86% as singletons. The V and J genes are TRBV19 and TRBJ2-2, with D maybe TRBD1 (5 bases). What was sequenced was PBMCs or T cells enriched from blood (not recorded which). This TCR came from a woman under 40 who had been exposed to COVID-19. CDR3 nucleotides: TGTGCCAGTAGTAGGAGTCAGGGCACCGGGGAGCTGTTTTTT. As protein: CASSRSQGTGELFF.